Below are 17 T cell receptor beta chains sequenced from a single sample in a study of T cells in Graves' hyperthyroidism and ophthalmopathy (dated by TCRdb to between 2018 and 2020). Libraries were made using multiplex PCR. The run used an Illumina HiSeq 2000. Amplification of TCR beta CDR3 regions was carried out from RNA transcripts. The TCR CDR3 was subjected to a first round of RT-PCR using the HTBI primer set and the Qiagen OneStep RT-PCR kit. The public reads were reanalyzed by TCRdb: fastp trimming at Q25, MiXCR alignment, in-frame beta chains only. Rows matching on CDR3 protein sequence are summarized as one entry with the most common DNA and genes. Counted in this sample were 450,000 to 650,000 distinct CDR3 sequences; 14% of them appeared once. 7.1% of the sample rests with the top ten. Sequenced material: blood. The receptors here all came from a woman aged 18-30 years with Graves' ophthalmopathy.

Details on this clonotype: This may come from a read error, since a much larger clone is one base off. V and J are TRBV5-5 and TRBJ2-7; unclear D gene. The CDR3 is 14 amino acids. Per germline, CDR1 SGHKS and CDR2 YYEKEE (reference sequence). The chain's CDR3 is CASSLRPGPYEQHF. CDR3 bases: TGTGCCAGCAGCTTAAGACCCGGCCCCTACGAGCAGCACTTC. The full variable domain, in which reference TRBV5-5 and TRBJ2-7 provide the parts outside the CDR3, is DAGVTQSPTHLIKTRGQQVTLRCSPISGHKSVSWYQQVLGQGPQFIFQYYEKEERGRGNFPDRFSARQFPNYSSELNVNALLLGDSALYLCASSLRPGPYEQHFGPGTRLTVT.

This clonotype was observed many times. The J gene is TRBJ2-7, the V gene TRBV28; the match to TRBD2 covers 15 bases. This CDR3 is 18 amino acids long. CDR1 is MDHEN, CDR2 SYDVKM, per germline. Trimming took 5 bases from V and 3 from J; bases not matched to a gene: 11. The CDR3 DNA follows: TGTGCCAGCAGTGCGCAATCCGGGACTAGCGGGAGGTACTACGAGCAGTACTTC. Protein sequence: CASSAQSGTSGRYYEQYF. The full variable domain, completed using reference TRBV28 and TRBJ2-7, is DVKVTQSSRYLVKRTGEKVFLECVQDMDHENMFWYRQDPGLGLRLIYFSYDVKMKEKGDIPEGYSVSREKKERFSLILESASTNQTSMYLCASSAQSGTSGRYYEQYFGPGTRLTVT.

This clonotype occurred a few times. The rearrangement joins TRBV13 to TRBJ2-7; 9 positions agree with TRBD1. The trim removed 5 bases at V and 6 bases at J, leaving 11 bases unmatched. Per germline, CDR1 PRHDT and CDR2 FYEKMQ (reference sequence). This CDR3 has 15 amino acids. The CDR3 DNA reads TGTGCCAGCAGCACTGGCCGGGACAGGGCTGCCGAGCAGTACTTC. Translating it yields CASSTGRDRAAEQYF.

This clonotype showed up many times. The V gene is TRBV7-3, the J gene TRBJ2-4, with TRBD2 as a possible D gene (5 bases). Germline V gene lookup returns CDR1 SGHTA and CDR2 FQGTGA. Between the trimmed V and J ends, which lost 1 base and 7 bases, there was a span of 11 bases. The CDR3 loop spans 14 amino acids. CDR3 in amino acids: CASSLNPSGNIQYF. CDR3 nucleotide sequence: TGTGCCAGCAGCTTAAACCCCTCGGGGAACATTCAGTACTTC.

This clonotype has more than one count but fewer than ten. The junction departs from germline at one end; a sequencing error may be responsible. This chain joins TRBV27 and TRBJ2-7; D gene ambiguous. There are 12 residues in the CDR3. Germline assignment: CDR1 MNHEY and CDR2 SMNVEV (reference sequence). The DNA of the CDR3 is TGTGCCGTAGGCGGTAGCTCCTACAAGCAGTACTTC. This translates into CAVGGSSYKQYF.

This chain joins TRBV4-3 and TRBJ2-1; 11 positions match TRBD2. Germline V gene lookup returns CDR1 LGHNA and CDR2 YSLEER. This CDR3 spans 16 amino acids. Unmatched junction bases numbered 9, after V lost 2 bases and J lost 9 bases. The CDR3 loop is CASSQTLAGERSEQFF. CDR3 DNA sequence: TGCGCCAGCAGCCAAACACTAGCGGGAGAGAGGAGTGAGCAGTTCTTC.

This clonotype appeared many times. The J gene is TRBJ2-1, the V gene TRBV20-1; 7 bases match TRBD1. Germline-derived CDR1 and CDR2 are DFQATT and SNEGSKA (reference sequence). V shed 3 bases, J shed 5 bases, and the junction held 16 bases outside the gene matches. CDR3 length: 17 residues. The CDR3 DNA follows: TGCAGTGCTAGTCGGGCCGAGACAGGGAAGTCCAACAATGAGCAGTTCTTC. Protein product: CSASRAETGKSNNEQFF.

CDR3 protein: CASSQDRERAYEQYF. The CDR3 nucleotides are TGTGCCAGCAGTCAGGACAGGGAAAGAGCCTACGAGCAGTACTTC. This chain uses TRBV27 with TRBJ2-7, with 8 nucleotides matching TRBD1. The CDR3 covers 15 residues. V was clipped by 5 bases and J by 2 bases; unmatched bases: 8. Germline-derived CDR1 and CDR2 are MNHEY and SMNVEV (reference sequence).

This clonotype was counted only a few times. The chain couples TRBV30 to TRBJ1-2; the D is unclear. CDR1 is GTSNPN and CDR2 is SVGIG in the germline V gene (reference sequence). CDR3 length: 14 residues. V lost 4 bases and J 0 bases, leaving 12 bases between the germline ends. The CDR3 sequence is CAWTFDGPNYGYTF. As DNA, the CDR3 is TGTGCCTGGACTTTTGACGGACCTAACTATGGCTACACCTTC.

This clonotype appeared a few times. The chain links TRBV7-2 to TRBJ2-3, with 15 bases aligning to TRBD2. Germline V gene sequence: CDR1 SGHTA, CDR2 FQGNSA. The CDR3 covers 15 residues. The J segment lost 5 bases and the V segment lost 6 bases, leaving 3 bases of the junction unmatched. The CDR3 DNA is TGTGCCAGCAGGTGGACTAGCGGGAGGGAAGATACGCAGTATTTT. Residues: CASRWTSGREDTQYF.

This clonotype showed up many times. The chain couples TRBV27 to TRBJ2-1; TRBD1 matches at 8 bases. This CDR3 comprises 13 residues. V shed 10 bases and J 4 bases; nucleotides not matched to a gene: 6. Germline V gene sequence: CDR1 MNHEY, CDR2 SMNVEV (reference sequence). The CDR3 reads CATRQGTYNEQFF. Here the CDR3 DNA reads TGTGCCACGCGACAGGGGACTTACAATGAGCAGTTCTTC.

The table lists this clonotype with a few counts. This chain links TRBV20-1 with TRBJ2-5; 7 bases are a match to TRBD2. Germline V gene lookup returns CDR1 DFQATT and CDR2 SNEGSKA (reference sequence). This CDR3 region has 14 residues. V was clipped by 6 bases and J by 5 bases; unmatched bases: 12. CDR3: CSARDYEYRETQYF. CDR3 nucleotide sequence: TGCAGTGCCAGGGACTACGAATACAGGGAGACCCAGTACTTC.

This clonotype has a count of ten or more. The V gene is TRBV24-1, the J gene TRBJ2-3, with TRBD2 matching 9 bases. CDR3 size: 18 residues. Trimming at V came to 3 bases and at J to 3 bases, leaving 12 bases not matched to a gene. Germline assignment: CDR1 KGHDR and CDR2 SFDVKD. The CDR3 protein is CATSDQLSAGGETDTQYF. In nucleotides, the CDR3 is TGTGCCACCAGTGATCAGCTATCGGCGGGAGGGGAGACAGATACGCAGTATTTT.

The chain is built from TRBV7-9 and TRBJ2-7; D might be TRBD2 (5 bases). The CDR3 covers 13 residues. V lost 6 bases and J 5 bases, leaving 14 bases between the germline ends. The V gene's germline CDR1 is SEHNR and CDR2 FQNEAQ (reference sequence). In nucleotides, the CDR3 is TGTGCCAGCAGTCGCGGGCCTTCCCACGAGCAGTACTTC. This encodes CASSRGPSHEQYF. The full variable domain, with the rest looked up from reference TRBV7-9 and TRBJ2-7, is DTGVSQNPRHKITKRGQNVTFRCDPISEHNRLYWYRQTLGQGPEFLTYFQNEAQLEKSRLLSDRFSAERPKGSFSTLEIQRTEQGDSAMYLCASSRGPSHEQYFGPGTRLTVT.

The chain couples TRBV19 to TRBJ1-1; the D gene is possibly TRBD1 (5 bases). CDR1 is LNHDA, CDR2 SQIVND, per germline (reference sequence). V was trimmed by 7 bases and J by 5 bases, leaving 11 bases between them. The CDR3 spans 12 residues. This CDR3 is CASISGRTEAFF. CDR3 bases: TGTGCCAGTATTTCAGGGCGGACTGAAGCTTTCTTT.

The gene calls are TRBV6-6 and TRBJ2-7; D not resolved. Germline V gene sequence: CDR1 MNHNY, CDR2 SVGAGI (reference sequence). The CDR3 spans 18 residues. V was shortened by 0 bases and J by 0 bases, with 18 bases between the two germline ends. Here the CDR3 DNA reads TGTGCCAGCAGTTACTCGGGTTCTGGCCGGTGGCCCTCCTACGAGCAGTACTTC. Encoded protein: CASSYSGSGRWPSYEQYF.

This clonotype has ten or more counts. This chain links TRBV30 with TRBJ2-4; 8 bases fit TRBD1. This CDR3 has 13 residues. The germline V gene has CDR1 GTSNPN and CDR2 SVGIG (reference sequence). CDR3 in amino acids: CASTGEAKNIQYF. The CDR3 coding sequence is TGTGCTTCGACAGGGGAGGCCAAAAACATTCAGTACTTC.